This T cell receptor beta chain was identified during a study of blood T cell repertoires in COVID-19 (dated by TCRdb to about 2020). Turning to the overall study: Samples covering the acute and convalescent phases of COVID-19 were provided by collaborators in the United States, Italy and Spain. The material from the prospective study consisted of cDNA or gDNA derived from T cells, B-cell-depleted T cells, or PBMCs. Subjects who had been exposed to COVID-19, were actively infected with it, or had recovered from it provided the deeply sampled blood TCRbeta repertoires that made up the dataset. A freely available public database, intended as a resource for researchers studying the immune response to SARS-CoV-2, is where the repertoires were released. The samples were drawn from two sources: the first 160 participants of the ongoing ImmuneRACE study, and 1,254 subjects contributed by 6 global collaborators. Sample metadata almost always included a de-identified subject ID, COVID-19 status, age in years and sex. Where HLA class I and class II types were available, the types were taken from metadata supplied by the sample provider, not from assay-based typing.

What the research found in general, with its limitations: How much clinical and demographic metadata was included differed by source and by participant, and the metadata was provided uncurated.

Turning to this clone: It lacks a known antigen. Base qualities are missing; no much larger clone stands one base away.

From the cysteine up to the phenylalanine, the CDR3 has a length of 19 residues. Only the CDR3 DNA is retained, 57 bases long and in frame from the first base. V sheds 4 bases and J sheds 4 bases, leaving 29 bases between their ends. The germline V gene specifies MNHEY as CDR1 and SVGEGT as CDR2. TCRbeta CDR3 regions were amplified from genomic DNA by means of the immunoSEQ Assay, a bias-controlled multiplex PCR. The original pipeline was this. Nucleated cell counts per sample were estimated from amplification of reference gene primers within the assay. To quantify the absolute abundance of each unique TCRbeta CDR3 rearrangement, sequence reads were collapsed and filtered. For each sample, productive Simpson clonality was calculated by taking the square root of Simpson's diversity index across productive rearrangements. Sourced from immuneACCESS, this table was stored by TCRdb with only in-frame sequences that have V and J called. A share of the clones is absent; for the studies checked, an unresolved V gene accounts for under half, and the remainder has no known explanation. From that table come the V and J calls and clone size; the DNA was used to work out D and trimming. The sample includes 250,000 to 350,000 clones, with around 87% observed a single time. Together, the top ten hold approximately 2.4% of the sample.

Each collaborating institution followed its own protocols to collect whole blood in K2EDTA tubes. For TCRbeta analysis, collaborator samples were shipped as frozen whole blood, as isolated PBMCs, or as DNA extracted from either sample type. Sequencing used peripheral blood. The chain joins TRBV6-2 or TRBV6-3 to TRBJ2-7; the D gene is perhaps TRBD1, on 5 matching bases. The TCR comes from a young man with active or convalescent COVID-19. The CDR3 has the sequence CASSSVFGAKGYTGYEQYF. The DNA sequence follows: TGTGCCAGCAGTTCAGTCTTCGGAGCGAAGGGGTATACTGGATACGAGCAGTACTTC.